This T cell receptor beta chain was recovered during a study of control samples from healthy donors and cancer patients. The CDR3 consists of 15 residues. Trimming pared 2 bases from V and 2 bases from J, leaving 9 bases between. Germline V gene data show CDR1 as SGHTA and CDR2 as FQGTGA. Assay used: immunoSEQ multiplex PCR; TCRdb lists only in-frame clones, some missing. Here the sample spans approximately 90,000 clones, around nine tenths being singletons. This chain uses TRBV7-3 with TRBJ2-2, with D uncertain. Sequencing was performed on blood. This TCR was recovered from a young man in good health. CDR3 DNA sequence: TGTGCCAGCAGCTTAGGAGCAGGCAACACCGGGGAGCTGTTTTTT. As protein: CASSLGAGNTGELFF.